These 22 T cell receptor beta chains were sequenced from one sample in a study of cytomegalovirus exposure and HLA in healthy donors. Assay used: immunoSEQ multiplex PCR; TCRdb lists only in-frame clones, some missing. This table holds about 110,000 clones, approximately 94% found once. Sequencing was done on a sample of PBMCs. The receptors originated from a woman in her late teens or twenties in good health and CMV-seronegative.

The rearrangement links TRBV5-1 to TRBJ1-6; TRBD1 matches 8 bases. Trimming removed 4 bases from V and 1 base from J; junction bases left unmatched: 10. CDR1 SGHRS and CDR2 YFSETQ come from the germline V gene. The CDR3 has 18 residues. CDR3 bases: TGCGCCAGCAGCCGTAGACAGGGGTCGTGGTCCTATAATTCACCCCTCCACTTT. It encodes CASSRRQGSWSYNSPLHF.

The chain is built from TRBV29-1 and TRBJ1-1; 8 nucleotides line up with TRBD1. The CDR3 contains 12 residues. Germline V gene sequence: CDR1 SQVTM, CDR2 ANQGSEA. The junction had 8 bases not matched to a gene; V was cut back by 7 bases and J by 7 bases. The CDR3 bases are TGCAGCGGGAAGGACAGGGAAGGTGAAGCTTTCTTT. Its translation: CSGKDREGEAFF.

CDR3 sequence reads: CASNPRPGGNNEQFF. CDR3 DNA sequence: TGTGCCAGCAATCCTAGGCCAGGGGGCAACAATGAGCAGTTCTTC. The chain links TRBV6-6 to TRBJ2-1, with 8 nucleotides matching TRBD1. The J segment lost 5 bases and the V segment lost 7 bases, leaving 10 bases of the junction unmatched. Germline CDR1 MNHNY, CDR2 SVGAGI (reference sequence). The CDR3 runs to 15 residues.

The chain has TRBV9 and TRBJ2-7, with 7 bases matching TRBD2. The CDR3 runs 13 residues. CDR1 and CDR2 (germline): SGDLS, YYNGEE. The junction had 5 bases not matched to a gene; V was cut back by 7 bases and J by 1 base. CDR3 bases: TGTGCCAGCGGCCCGGGGGGTTCCTACGAGCAGTACTTC. Translated, it gives CASGPGGSYEQYF.

V gene TRBV19 combines with J gene TRBJ2-7; 7 bases line up with TRBD1. Germline CDR1 LNHDA, CDR2 SQIVND (reference sequence). The V gene end was trimmed by 5 bases and the J gene end by 1 base; junction bases not matched to a gene: 2. CDR3 size: 13 residues. CDR3 coding DNA: TGTGCCAGTAGTCCGGGACAGTCCTACGAGCAGTACTTC. Its protein is CASSPGQSYEQYF. Full variable domain (rest looked up from reference TRBV19 and TRBJ2-7): DGGITQSPKYLFRKEGQNVTLSCEQNLNHDAMYWYRQDPGQGLRLIYYSQIVNDFQKGDIAEGYSVSREKKESFPLTVTSAQKNPTAFYLCASSPGQSYEQYFGPGTRLTVT.

The chain links TRBV19 to TRBJ1-1; TRBD1 matches 9 bases. Germline values: CDR1 LNHDA, CDR2 SQIVND (reference sequence). The CDR3 runs 18 residues. The V and J ends lost 5 bases and 5 bases, in that order; junction bases with no gene match: 18. The CDR3, as DNA: TGTGCCAGTAGTCCAAAAAATTCCTGGGGGACAGGGTTTACTGAAGCTTTCTTT. Translated, it gives CASSPKNSWGTGFTEAFF.

The rearrangement links TRBV7-2 to TRBJ2-7; the D is unclear. The CDR3 totals 13 residues. The V gene's germline CDR1 is SGHTA and CDR2 FQGNSA. V was pared by 1 base and J by 3 bases, with 7 bases between. The CDR3 DNA reads as TGTGCCAGCAGCTTAGTTACCGGCTACGAGCAGTACTTC. Protein sequence: CASSLVTGYEQYF.

The J gene is TRBJ2-5, the V gene TRBV2; D is uncertain. The CDR3 sequence is 11 residues long. From germline, CDR1 is SNHLY and CDR2 FYNNEI. V lost 7 bases and J lost 0, with 3 bases in between. For the CDR3, the DNA is TGTGCCAGCACGTACCAAGAGACCCAGTACTTC. Translated, it gives CASTYQETQYF.

The chain is built from TRBV11-2 and TRBJ2-3; no clear D. This CDR3 region has 12 residues. Germline V gene lookup returns CDR1 SGHAT and CDR2 FQNNGV. V lost 3 bases and J lost 1, with 2 bases in between. The chain's CDR3 is CASSFGTDTQYF. The CDR3 DNA is TGTGCCAGCAGCTTCGGCACAGATACGCAGTATTTT.

The J gene is TRBJ2-2, the V gene TRBV6-5; 10 bases map to TRBD1. This CDR3 has 15 residues. In germline, CDR1 is MNHEY, CDR2 SVGAGI. Unmatched junction bases numbered 9, after V lost 7 bases and J lost 7 bases. DNA for the CDR3: TGTGCCAGCAAGGAAGACAGGGGGCGCGGCGGGGAGCTGTTTTTT. It encodes CASKEDRGRGGELFF.

V gene TRBV7-9 combines with J gene TRBJ1-5, with a possible D match to TRBD1 (6 bases). V lost 4 bases to trimming and J lost 0 bases, with 13 bases between them. Germline-derived CDR1 and CDR2 are SEHNR and FQNEAQ (reference sequence). The CDR3 runs 16 residues. The CDR3 protein is CASSSWTVDSNQPQHF. The CDR3 nucleotides read TGTGCCAGCAGCTCCTGGACAGTTGATAGCAATCAGCCCCAGCATTTT. Complete variable domain (other parts from reference TRBV7-9 and TRBJ1-5): DTGVSQNPRHKITKRGQNVTFRCDPISEHNRLYWYRQTLGQGPEFLTYFQNEAQLEKSRLLSDRFSAERPKGSFSTLEIQRTEQGDSAMYLCASSSWTVDSNQPQHFGDGTRLSIL.

This clone was counted once. The J gene is TRBJ2-1, the V gene TRBV6-1; the match to TRBD1 covers 8 bases. This CDR3 is 15 amino acids long. J gave up 7 bases and V 2 bases, and 7 bases lay outside the gene matches. CDR1 MNHNS and CDR2 SASEGT come from the germline V gene. CDR3 in amino acids: CASSEIPDRVNEQFF. CDR3 bases: TGTGCCAGCAGTGAAATCCCGGACAGGGTAAATGAGCAGTTCTTC.

This chain links TRBV7-7 with TRBJ2-3; 10 bases are a match to TRBD2. The V gene's germline CDR1 is SSHAT and CDR2 FNYEAQ (reference sequence). The CDR3 spans 18 residues. V trimming: 2 bases; J trimming: 4 bases; junction bases outside the gene matches: 12. The CDR3 bases are TGTGCCAGCAGCTTAAAAGCGGGGGGGCCTAAAGTGGCAGATACGCAGTATTTT. It specifies CASSLKAGGPKVADTQYF.

CDR3 sequence reads: CSPSDSYEQYF. The DNA for the CDR3 is TGCAGTCCCAGCGACAGCTACGAGCAGTACTTC. The chain couples TRBV20-1 to TRBJ2-7; a weak D match, TRBD1 (5 bases). Germline CDR1 reads DFQATT; CDR2 reads SNEGSKA (reference sequence). CDR3 length: 11 residues. V was clipped by 8 bases and J by 3 bases, with 11 bases between them.

The V and J genes are TRBV28 and TRBJ1-5, with TRBD1 identical over 7 bases. After removal of 7 bases from V and 6 bases from J, the junction contained 3 bases not matched to a gene. Germline V lookup: CDR1 MDHEN, CDR2 SYDVKM. This CDR3 has 12 residues. The CDR3 loop reads CASKGTAQPQHF. The CDR3 region has the DNA TGTGCCAGCAAAGGGACAGCTCAGCCCCAGCATTTT.

The chain links TRBV28 to TRBJ2-6; 10 nucleotides align to TRBD1. CDR1 and CDR2 from the germline V gene are MDHEN and SYDVKM. There are 21 residues in the CDR3. J gave up 3 bases and V 5 bases, and 19 bases lay outside the gene matches. CDR3 region: CASSLFGGRDRGLVGANVLTF. The CDR3, as DNA: TGTGCCAGCAGTCTCTTTGGGGGCCGGGACAGGGGATTAGTTGGGGCCAACGTCCTGACTTTC.

This chain joins TRBV4-1 and TRBJ1-3, with TRBD1 matching 10 bases. Trimming cost V 3 bases and J 4 bases; bases outside gene matches: 6. The CDR3 contains 16 residues. The germline V gene has CDR1 MGHRA and CDR2 YSYEKL. The CDR3, as DNA: TGCGCCAGCAGCCAGATCGGACAGGGGGACGGAAACACCATATATTTT. Amino acid sequence: CASSQIGQGDGNTIYF.

J is TRBJ2-3 and V is TRBV29-1; D is unclear. The CDR3 totals 11 residues. Germline V gives CDR1 SQVTM, CDR2 ANQGSEA. V was shortened by 7 bases and J by 6 bases, with 11 bases between the two germline ends. CDR3 protein: CSARSTDTQYF. Written as DNA, the CDR3 is TGCAGCGCTCGGTCTACCGATACGCAGTATTTT.

The chain combines TRBV7-8 with TRBJ2-2; D perhaps matches TRBD1 (5 bases). From germline, CDR1 is SGHVS and CDR2 FQNEAQ. There are 14 residues in the CDR3. The V end was cut by 5 bases, the J end by 4 bases, with 11 bases between. CDR3 amino acids: CASSPRTTTGELFF. CDR3 nucleotides: TGTGCCAGCAGCCCTCGGACAACCACCGGGGAGCTGTTTTTT.

V gene TRBV2 combines with J gene TRBJ1-6, with 10 bases fitting TRBD1. V trimming: 3 bases; J trimming: 5 bases; junction bases outside the gene matches: 7. There are 17 residues in the CDR3. Germline V gives CDR1 SNHLY, CDR2 FYNNEI. The CDR3 protein is CASSDRAGQGDNSPLHF. Here the CDR3 DNA reads TGTGCCAGCAGTGACCGGGCCGGACAGGGGGATAATTCACCCCTCCACTTT. Supplemented by reference TRBV2 and TRBJ1-6, the full variable domain reads EPEVTQTPSHQVTQMGQEVILRCVPISNHLYFYWYRQILGQKVEFLVSFYNNEISEKSEIFDDQFSVERPDGSNFTLKIRSTKLEDSAMYFCASSDRAGQGDNSPLHFGNGTRLTVT.

The rearrangement uses TRBV7-6 and TRBJ2-5; D might be TRBD1 (5 bases). Trimming removed 4 bases from V and 9 bases from J, with 21 bases in between. Germline V gene data show CDR1 as SGHVS and CDR2 as FNYEAQ. The CDR3 covers 15 residues. The chain's CDR3 is CASSYSVTDTASQYF. The CDR3 DNA follows: TGTGCCAGCAGCTATTCGGTGACAGACACCGCGTCCCAGTACTTC. Full variable domain (remainder filled in from reference TRBV7-6 and TRBJ2-5): GAGVSQSPRYKVTKRGQDVALRCDPISGHVSLYWYRQALGQGPEFLTYFNYEAQQDKSGLPNDRFSAERPEGSISTLTIQRTEQRDSAMYRCASSYSVTDTASQYFGPGTRLLVL.

The chain is built from TRBV28 and TRBJ1-1; D might be TRBD1 (6 bases). Looked up from germline, CDR1 is MDHEN and CDR2 is SYDVKM. The CDR3 is 13 amino acids. The V end lost 5 bases, the J end lost 6 bases, and 13 bases lay between the germline ends. DNA of the CDR3: TGTGCCAGCAGTATACAGGGTCCGGCTGAAGCTTTCTTT. Translation: CASSIQGPAEAFF. The whole variable domain, filled in from reference TRBV28 and TRBJ1-1, reads DVKVTQSSRYLVKRTGEKVFLECVQDMDHENMFWYRQDPGLGLRLIYFSYDVKMKEKGDIPEGYSVSREKKERFSLILESASTNQTSMYLCASSIQGPAEAFFGQGTRLTVV.